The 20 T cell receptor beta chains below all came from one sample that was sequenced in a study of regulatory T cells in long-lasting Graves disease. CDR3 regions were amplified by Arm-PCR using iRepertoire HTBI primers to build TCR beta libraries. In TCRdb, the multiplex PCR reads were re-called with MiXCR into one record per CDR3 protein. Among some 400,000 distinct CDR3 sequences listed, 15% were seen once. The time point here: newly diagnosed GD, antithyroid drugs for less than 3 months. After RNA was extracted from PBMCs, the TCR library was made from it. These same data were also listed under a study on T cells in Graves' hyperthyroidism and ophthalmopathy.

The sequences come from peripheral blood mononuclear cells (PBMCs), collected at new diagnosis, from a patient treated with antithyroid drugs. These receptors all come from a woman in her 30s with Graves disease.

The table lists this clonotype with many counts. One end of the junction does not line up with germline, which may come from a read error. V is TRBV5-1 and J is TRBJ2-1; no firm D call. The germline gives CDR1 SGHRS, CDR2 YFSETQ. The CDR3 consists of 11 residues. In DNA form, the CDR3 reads TGTGCCAGCAGCCAGTACAATGAGCAGTTCTTC. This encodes CASSQYNEQFF.

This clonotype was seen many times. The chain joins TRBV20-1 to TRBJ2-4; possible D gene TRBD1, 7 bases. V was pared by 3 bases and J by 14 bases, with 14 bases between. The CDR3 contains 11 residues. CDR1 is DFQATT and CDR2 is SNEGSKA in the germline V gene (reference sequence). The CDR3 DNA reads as TGCAGTGCTAGTCCAGGGGGGCGAGAGTACTTC. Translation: CSASPGGREYF.

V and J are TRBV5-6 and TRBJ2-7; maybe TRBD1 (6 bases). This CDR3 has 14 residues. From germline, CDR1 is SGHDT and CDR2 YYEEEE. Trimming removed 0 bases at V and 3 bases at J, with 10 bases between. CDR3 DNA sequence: TGTGCCAGCAGCTTGGGACAGGAGTTCTACGAGCAGTACTTC. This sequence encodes CASSLGQEFYEQYF.

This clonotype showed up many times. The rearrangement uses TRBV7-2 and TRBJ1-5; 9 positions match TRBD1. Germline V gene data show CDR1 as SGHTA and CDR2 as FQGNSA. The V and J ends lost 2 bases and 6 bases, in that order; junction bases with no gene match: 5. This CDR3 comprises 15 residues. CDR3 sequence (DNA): TGTGCCAGCAGCTTAATGGGACAGGGTAGTCAGCCCCAGCATTTT. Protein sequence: CASSLMGQGSQPQHF.

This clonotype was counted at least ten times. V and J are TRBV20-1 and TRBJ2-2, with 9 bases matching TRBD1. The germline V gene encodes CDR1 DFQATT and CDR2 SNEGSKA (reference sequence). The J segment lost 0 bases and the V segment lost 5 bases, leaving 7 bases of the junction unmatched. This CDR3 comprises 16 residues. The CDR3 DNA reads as TGCAGTGCTGTCGGGACAGGGTACTCGAACACCGGGGAGCTGTTTTTT. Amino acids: CSAVGTGYSNTGELFF.

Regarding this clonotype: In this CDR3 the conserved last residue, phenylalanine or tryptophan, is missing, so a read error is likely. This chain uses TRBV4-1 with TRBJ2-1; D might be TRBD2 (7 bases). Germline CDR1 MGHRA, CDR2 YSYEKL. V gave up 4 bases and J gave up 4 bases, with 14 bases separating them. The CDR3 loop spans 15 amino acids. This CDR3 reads CASSPRGGEYNEQFL. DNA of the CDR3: TGCGCCAGCAGCCCAAGGGGGGGAGAGTACAATGAGCAGTTCTTG.

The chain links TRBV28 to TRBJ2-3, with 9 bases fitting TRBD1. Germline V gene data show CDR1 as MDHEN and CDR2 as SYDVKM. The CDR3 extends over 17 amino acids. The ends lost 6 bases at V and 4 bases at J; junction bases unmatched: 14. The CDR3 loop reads CASRAGTGLGEPDTQYF. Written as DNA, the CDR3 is TGTGCCAGCAGGGCCGGGACAGGGTTGGGCGAACCAGATACGCAGTATTTT. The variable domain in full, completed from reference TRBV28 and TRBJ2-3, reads DVKVTQSSRYLVKRTGEKVFLECVQDMDHENMFWYRQDPGLGLRLIYFSYDVKMKEKGDIPEGYSVSREKKERFSLILESASTNQTSMYLCASRAGTGLGEPDTQYFGPGTRLTVL.

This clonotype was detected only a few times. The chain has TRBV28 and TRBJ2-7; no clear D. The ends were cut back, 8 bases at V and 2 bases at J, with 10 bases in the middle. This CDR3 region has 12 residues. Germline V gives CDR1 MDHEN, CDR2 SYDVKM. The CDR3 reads CASFREPYEQYF. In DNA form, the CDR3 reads TGTGCCAGCTTTAGGGAACCCTACGAGCAGTACTTC.

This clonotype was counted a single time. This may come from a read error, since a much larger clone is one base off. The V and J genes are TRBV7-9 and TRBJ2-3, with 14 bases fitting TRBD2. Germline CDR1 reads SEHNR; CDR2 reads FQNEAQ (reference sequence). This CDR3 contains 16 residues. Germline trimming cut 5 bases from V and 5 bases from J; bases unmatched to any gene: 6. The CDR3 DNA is TGTGCCAGCAGCCCGGGACTAGCGGGAGCGGGAGATACGCAGTATTTT. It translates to CASSPGLAGAGDTQYF.

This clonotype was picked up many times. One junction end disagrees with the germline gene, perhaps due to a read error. The chain's CDR3 is CASSQDQSGTSETQYF. The CDR3 region has the DNA TGTGCCAGCAGCCAAGATCAGAGCGGGACTAGCGAGACCCAGTACTTC. The chain has TRBV4-1 and TRBJ2-5; 9 bases are a match to TRBD2. Germline CDR1 and CDR2: MGHRA and YSYEKL. The CDR3 is 16 residues long.

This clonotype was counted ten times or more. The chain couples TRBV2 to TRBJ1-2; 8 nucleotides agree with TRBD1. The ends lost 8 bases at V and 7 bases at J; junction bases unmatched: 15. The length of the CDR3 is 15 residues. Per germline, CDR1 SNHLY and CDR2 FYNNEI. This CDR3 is CASGGGQGAILGYTF. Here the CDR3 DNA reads TGTGCCAGCGGGGGTGGGCAGGGGGCGATTCTTGGCTACACCTTC.

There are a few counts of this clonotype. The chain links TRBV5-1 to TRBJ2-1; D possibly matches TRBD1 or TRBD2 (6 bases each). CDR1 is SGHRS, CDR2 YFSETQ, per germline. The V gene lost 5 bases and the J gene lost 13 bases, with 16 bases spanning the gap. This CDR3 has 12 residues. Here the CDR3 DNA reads TGCGCCAGCAGATTAGGGGGGAGCCCCCAGTTCTTC. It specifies CASRLGGSPQFF.

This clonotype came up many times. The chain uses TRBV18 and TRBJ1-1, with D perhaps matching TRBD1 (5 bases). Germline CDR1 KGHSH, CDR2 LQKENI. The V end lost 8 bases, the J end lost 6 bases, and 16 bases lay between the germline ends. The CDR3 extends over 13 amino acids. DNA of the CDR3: TGTGCCAGCGAGCACAGGTCTGGACCTGAAGCTTTCTTT. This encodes CASEHRSGPEAFF.

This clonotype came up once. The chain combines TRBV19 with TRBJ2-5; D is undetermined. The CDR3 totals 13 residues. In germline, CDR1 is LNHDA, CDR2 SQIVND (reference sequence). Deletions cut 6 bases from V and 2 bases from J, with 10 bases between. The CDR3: CASRRKIQETQYF. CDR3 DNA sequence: TGTGCCAGTAGGAGAAAAATACAAGAGACCCAGTACTTC.

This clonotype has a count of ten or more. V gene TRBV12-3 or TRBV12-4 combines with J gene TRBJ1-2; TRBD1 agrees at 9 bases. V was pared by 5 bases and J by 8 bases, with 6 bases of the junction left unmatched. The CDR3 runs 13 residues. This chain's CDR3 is CASSLGTGQGYTF. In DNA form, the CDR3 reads TGTGCCAGCAGTCTAGGGACAGGGCAAGGCTACACCTTC.

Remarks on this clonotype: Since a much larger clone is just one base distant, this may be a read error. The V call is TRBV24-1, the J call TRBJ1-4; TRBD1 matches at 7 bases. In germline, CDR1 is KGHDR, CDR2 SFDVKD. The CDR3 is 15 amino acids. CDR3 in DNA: TGTGCCACCGGTGACGCCGGGACAGCAAATGAAAAACTGTTTTTT. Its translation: CATGDAGTANEKLFF.

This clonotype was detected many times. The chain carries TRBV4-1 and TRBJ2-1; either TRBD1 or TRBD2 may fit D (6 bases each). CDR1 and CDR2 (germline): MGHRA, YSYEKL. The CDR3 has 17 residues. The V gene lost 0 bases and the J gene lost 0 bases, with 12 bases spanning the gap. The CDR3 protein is CASSQDRAGHSYNEQFF. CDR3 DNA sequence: TGCGCCAGCAGCCAAGATCGGGCGGGACACTCCTACAATGAGCAGTTCTTC.

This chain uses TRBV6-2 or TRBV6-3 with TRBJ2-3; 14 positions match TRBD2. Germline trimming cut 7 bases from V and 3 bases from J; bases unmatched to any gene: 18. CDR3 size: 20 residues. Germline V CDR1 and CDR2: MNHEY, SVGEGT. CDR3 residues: CASTLTRGGTSGSTTDTQYF. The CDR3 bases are TGTGCCAGCACGCTCACCCGAGGAGGGACTAGCGGGAGTACGACAGATACGCAGTATTTT.

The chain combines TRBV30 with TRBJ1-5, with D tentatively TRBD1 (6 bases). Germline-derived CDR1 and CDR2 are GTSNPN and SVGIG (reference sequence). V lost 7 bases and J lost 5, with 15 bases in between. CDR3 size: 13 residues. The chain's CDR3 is CAYTGQRDQPQHF. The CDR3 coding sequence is TGTGCCTACACAGGACAGCGGGATCAGCCCCAGCATTTT.

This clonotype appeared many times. The CDR3 bases are TGTGCCTCCCACGGCGGGCCCCAAGAGACCCAGTACTTC. Translated: CASHGGPQETQYF. The genes are TRBV30 and TRBJ2-5; the D gene is possibly TRBD2 (5 bases). Trimming shortened V by 7 bases and J by 1 base, and 13 bases separated the two germline ends. The CDR3 covers 13 residues. Germline CDR1 GTSNPN, CDR2 SVGIG (reference sequence).